This T cell receptor beta chain was recovered during a study of T-cell memory formation after mild COVID-19. In the study overall: There were largely donor-specific TCR clusters. Broader study findings: Largely, contracting CD4+ clones fell within CM and EM, and contracting CD8+ clones within EMRA. Later expanders leaned toward CD4+, whereas clones contracting from day 15 to 85 were balanced CD4/CD8.

Sample barcodes and UMIs were carried by the TCR alpha and TCR beta cDNA libraries that 5'RACE generated with constant-segment primers. TCRdb independently ran MiXCR on the 5' RACE reads; one entry per CDR3 protein. The sample yields around 340,000 distinct CDR3 sequences, roughly 20% seen once. V was shortened by 5 bases and J by 4 bases, with 8 bases between the two germline ends. The CDR3 runs 13 residues. The germline CDR1 and CDR2 sequences are KGHDR and SFDVKD. Only one count was recorded for this clonotype. Its matching antigen is unknown. Sequencing was performed on PBMCs or a T cell subset sorted from them (not recorded which). The receptor was isolated from an adult woman who had mild COVID-19 (a few samples of this study predate the infection). Cell type and time point are not known. The chain joins TRBV24-1 to TRBJ2-1; the D is unclear. CDR3 residues: CATSGTDYNEQFF. CDR3 sequence (DNA): TGTGCCACCAGTGGGACGGATTACAATGAGCAGTTCTTC.